Listed here are 30 T cell receptor beta chains from one sample, sequenced in a study of blood T cell repertoires in COVID-19. The assay was immunoSEQ multiplex PCR, and TCRdb's table has in-frame clones only and misses some. This sample yields more than 350,000 clones, of which 80% to 90% are seen a single time; less than 1.2% belongs to the top ten. The sample was PBMCs or T cells enriched from blood (not recorded which). Receptors were obtained from a man between 18 and 29 years old who had recovered from COVID-19.

The J gene is TRBJ1-2, the V gene TRBV5-1; a possible D gene is TRBD1 (5 bases). Germline CDR1 is SGHRS and CDR2 is YFSETQ. CDR3 size: 15 residues. Trimming removed 4 bases from V and 4 bases from J, with 17 bases in between. The CDR3, as DNA: TGCGCCAGCAGCCCGGGACTTTTGCAGGGCTATGGCTACACCTTC. Translation: CASSPGLLQGYGYTF.

This clone appeared once. This sequence joins TRBV19 and TRBJ2-4, with 7 bases fitting TRBD1. The CDR3 covers 17 residues. From germline, CDR1 is LNHDA and CDR2 SQIVND (reference sequence). Germline trimming cut 5 bases from V and 7 bases from J; bases unmatched to any gene: 17. The CDR3 nucleotides are TGTGCCAGTAGTTATGCAGGGGGTAGTGTTAATGCGAACATTCAGTACTTC. It translates to CASSYAGGSVNANIQYF.

The count of this clone is one. J is TRBJ2-1 and V is TRBV7-2; D may be TRBD1 (7 bases). Germline CDR1 reads SGHTA; CDR2 reads FQGNSA. V gave up 5 bases and J gave up 0 bases, with 11 bases separating them. The CDR3 spans 15 residues. CDR3 in amino acids: CASSPGGSSYNEQFF. CDR3 nucleotides: TGTGCCAGCAGCCCAGGGGGGAGCTCCTACAATGAGCAGTTCTTC.

The chain has TRBV12-5 and TRBJ1-6; D is ambiguous. V was clipped by 4 bases and J by 7 bases, with 8 bases between them. Looked up from germline, CDR1 is LGHNT and CDR2 is FRNRAP. This CDR3 contains 13 residues. This CDR3 reads CASGSEWNSPLHF. DNA for the CDR3: TGTGCTAGTGGTTCGGAGTGGAATTCACCCCTCCACTTT.

This chain links TRBV6-5 with TRBJ1-4, with TRBD1 as a possible D gene (6 bases). Deletions cut 8 bases from V and 7 bases from J, with 14 bases between. The germline CDR1 and CDR2 sequences are MNHEY and SVGAGI. The CDR3 consists of 13 residues. The CDR3, as DNA: TGTGCCAGCCTTAGGACAGCAGGTGAAAAACTGTTTTTT. Amino acid sequence: CASLRTAGEKLFF.

The V and J genes are TRBV18 and TRBJ2-2; 7 nucleotides line up with TRBD1. The V segment lost 6 bases and the J segment 1 base; nucleotides outside the gene matches: 8. The germline CDR1 and CDR2 sequences are KGHSH and LQKENI. This CDR3 is built from 16 residues. The chain's CDR3 is CASSLTGQQNTGELFF. CDR3 bases: TGTGCCAGCTCGCTGACGGGACAGCAGAACACCGGGGAGCTGTTTTTT.

The sample holds a few counts of this clone. The chain uses TRBV15 and TRBJ1-1; D unclear. V lost 1 base and J 1 base, leaving 13 bases between the germline ends. Germline V gives CDR1 LNHNV, CDR2 YYDKDF (reference sequence). The CDR3 is 16 amino acids. As DNA, the CDR3 is TGTGCCACCAGCAGAGGTCGCCCGATAGAGAACACTGAAGCTTTCTTT. Its translation is CATSRGRPIENTEAFF. Filled out from reference TRBV15 and TRBJ1-1, the complete variable domain reads DAMVIQNPRYQVTQFGKPVTLSCSQTLNHNVMYWYQQKSSQAPKLLFHYYDKDFNNEADTPDNFQSRRPNTSFCFLDIRSPGLGDTAMYLCATSRGRPIENTEAFFGQGTRLTVV.

The chain couples TRBV3-1 (or the pseudogene TRBV3-2) to TRBJ1-2; D perhaps matches TRBD1 (5 bases). Germline V gene lookup returns CDR1 LGHDT and CDR2 YNNKEL (reference sequence). The length of the CDR3 is 15 residues. V was pared by 0 bases and J by 4 bases, with 12 bases between. The CDR3 DNA follows: TGTGCCAGCAGCCAAGATTCCCAGGGCTCCTATGGCTACACCTTC. This encodes CASSQDSQGSYGYTF.

The chain uses TRBV9 and TRBJ2-5; TRBD2 aligns across 7 bases. The CDR3 sequence is 15 residues long. The ends lost 6 bases at V and 2 bases at J; junction bases unmatched: 10. CDR1 SGDLS and CDR2 YYNGEE come from the germline V gene. This CDR3 reads CASTVGGEPQETQYF. CDR3 coding DNA: TGTGCCAGCACCGTTGGGGGGGAGCCTCAAGAGACCCAGTACTTC.

V is TRBV27 and J is TRBJ1-2, with TRBD1 matching over 7 bases. The V gene end was trimmed by 5 bases and the J gene end by 8 bases; junction bases not matched to a gene: 14. CDR3 length equals 15 residues. The germline CDR1 and CDR2 sequences are MNHEY and SMNVEV (reference sequence). CDR3 residues: CASSLRLRGSGGYTF. Here the CDR3 DNA reads TGTGCCAGCAGTCTACGACTCAGGGGGTCGGGAGGCTACACCTTC.

The rearrangement links TRBV9 to TRBJ1-6; the D gene is possibly TRBD1 (5 bases). Germline V lookup: CDR1 SGDLS, CDR2 YYNGEE. The CDR3 covers 14 residues. Trimming pared 1 base from V and 9 bases from J, leaving 11 bases between. This chain's CDR3 is CASSVTEGFSPLHF. The DNA of the CDR3 is TGTGCCAGCAGCGTAACGGAGGGGTTTTCACCCCTCCACTTT.

This chain joins TRBV28 and TRBJ1-2; D ambiguous. CDR3 size: 12 residues. CDR1 and CDR2 from the germline V gene are MDHEN and SYDVKM. V lost 4 bases, J lost 8 bases, and 11 bases lay in between. This CDR3 is CASSSRPGGYTF. CDR3 nucleotides: TGTGCCAGCAGTTCTAGGCCGGGGGGCTACACCTTC.

In its sample, this clone was seen once. The chain employs TRBV27 and TRBJ1-6; tentative D call: TRBD1 (5 bases). The germline gives CDR1 MNHEY, CDR2 SMNVEV (reference sequence). V lost 6 bases to trimming and J lost 9 bases, with 18 bases between them. The CDR3 runs 15 residues. CDR3 in amino acids: CASRLGSGRGSPLHF. The CDR3 DNA reads TGTGCCAGCAGGTTAGGATCGGGGCGGGGTTCACCCCTCCACTTT.

Only a few counts were recorded for this clone. The CDR3 loop is CASSLLAAFSYEQYF. The CDR3 nucleotides read TGCGCCAGCAGCTTGCTAGCGGCCTTCTCCTACGAGCAGTACTTC. The chain links TRBV5-1 to TRBJ2-7; 7 bases are a match to TRBD2. After removal of 1 base from V and 0 bases from J, the junction contained 4 bases not matched to a gene. The CDR3 runs to 15 residues. Germline CDR1 is SGHRS and CDR2 is YFSETQ.

The genes are TRBV27 and TRBJ2-7; the D gene is possibly TRBD2 (5 bases). CDR3 length: 16 residues. Germline CDR1 reads MNHEY; CDR2 reads SMNVEV (reference sequence). V gave up 2 bases and J gave up 4 bases, with 18 bases separating them. This CDR3 reads CASSLGLDFNLYEQYF. The DNA for the CDR3 is TGTGCCAGCAGTTTAGGCTTGGACTTCAACCTTTACGAGCAGTACTTC.

J is TRBJ2-7 and V is TRBV15, with TRBD1 matching over 7 bases. CDR3 length: 15 amino acids. Trimming removed 3 bases from V and 5 bases from J; junction bases left unmatched: 10. Germline lookup yields CDR1 LNHNV and CDR2 YYDKDF (reference sequence). The CDR3 DNA reads as TGTGCCACCAGCAGTGGACCGGGACAGAGCGACGAGCAGTACTTC. It yields the protein CATSSGPGQSDEQYF.

This chain links TRBV4-3 with TRBJ2-1; possibly TRBD2 for D (5 bases). Germline CDR1 LGHNA, CDR2 YSLEER. V dropped 0 bases and J dropped 3 bases, with 9 bases sitting between them. This CDR3 spans 15 amino acids. CDR3 residues: CASSQEDSDYNEQFF. The CDR3 DNA sequence: TGCGCCAGCAGCCAAGAGGACTCAGACTACAATGAGCAGTTCTTC.

Notes on this clone: This specimen includes other DNA sequences encoding the same CDR3. V usage is TRBV27 and J usage is TRBJ2-1, with D hard to call. V shed 8 bases and J shed 3 bases, with 11 bases lying between them. In germline, CDR1 is MNHEY, CDR2 SMNVEV (reference sequence). The CDR3 covers 13 residues. CDR3 loop: CASSSPLYNEQFF. Here the CDR3 DNA reads TGTGCCAGCTCTTCCCCTCTCTACAATGAGCAGTTCTTC.

The chain joins TRBV5-5 to TRBJ1-6; TRBD1 might be the D (6 bases). The CDR3 has 15 residues. The V end lost 0 bases, the J end lost 9 bases, and 13 bases lay between the germline ends. The germline V gene has CDR1 SGHKS and CDR2 YYEKEE (reference sequence). The CDR3, as DNA: TGTGCCAGCAGCTTGGGGCAGGGGTGGGGTTCACCCCTCCACTTT. As protein: CASSLGQGWGSPLHF.

In the case of this clone: The junction does not match germline at one end; this may be a read error. This chain connects TRBV5-1 to TRBJ1-2; 7 bases align to TRBD1. CDR1 and CDR2 (germline): SGHRS, YFSETQ. This CDR3 region has 15 residues. The CDR3 sequence is CASSSTGTANYGYTF. The CDR3, as DNA: TGCGCCAGCAGCAGTACCGGGACAGCTAATTATGGCTACACCTTC.

This chain uses TRBV9 with TRBJ1-6; 9 nucleotides align to TRBD1. This CDR3 comprises 15 residues. Germline V lookup: CDR1 SGDLS, CDR2 YYNGEE. The V gene end was trimmed by 3 bases and the J gene end by 10 bases; junction bases not matched to a gene: 8. As DNA, the CDR3 is TGTGCCAGCAGCGCTCCCGGGACAGGGTACTCACCCCTCCACTTT. It is translated as CASSAPGTGYSPLHF.

The V and J genes are TRBV15 and TRBJ1-6; 10 bases map to TRBD1. The CDR3 extends over 17 amino acids. J gave up 8 bases and V 4 bases, and 11 bases lay outside the gene matches. CDR1 and CDR2 from the germline V gene are LNHNV and YYDKDF (reference sequence). CDR3 DNA sequence: TGTGCCACCAGCATAGACAGGGGGCGATTAGAGGATTCACCCCTCCACTTT. Translation gives CATSIDRGRLEDSPLHF.

The CDR3 sequence: CASSELAGKYEQYF. The CDR3 DNA is TGTGCCAGCAGTGAATTGGCAGGGAAATACGAGCAGTACTTC. V is TRBV2 and J is TRBJ2-7; a weak D match, TRBD1 (5 bases). The germline CDR1 and CDR2 sequences are SNHLY and FYNNEI. The V gene lost 2 bases and the J gene lost 4 bases, with 12 bases spanning the gap. This CDR3 has 14 residues.

The chain has TRBV15 and TRBJ2-2; the D gene is possibly TRBD2 (5 bases). The germline CDR1 and CDR2 sequences are LNHNV and YYDKDF (reference sequence). The V end was cut by 4 bases, the J end by 6 bases, with 12 bases between. This CDR3 spans 14 amino acids. The CDR3 coding sequence is TGTGCCACCAGCAAAGGCGGAGGTTCCGGGGAGCTGTTTTTT. Its translation: CATSKGGGSGELFF. Combining the CDR3 with reference TRBV15 and TRBJ2-2 gives the whole variable domain DAMVIQNPRYQVTQFGKPVTLSCSQTLNHNVMYWYQQKSSQAPKLLFHYYDKDFNNEADTPDNFQSRRPNTSFCFLDIRSPGLGDTAMYLCATSKGGGSGELFFGEGSRLTVL.

V and J are TRBV27 and TRBJ1-6; the D is unclear. Germline-derived CDR1 and CDR2 are MNHEY and SMNVEV (reference sequence). Trimming removed 2 bases at V and 6 bases at J, with 8 bases between. CDR3 length: 14 residues. The CDR3: CASSLNNFNSPLHF. The CDR3 nucleotides are TGTGCCAGCAGTTTAAATAACTTTAATTCACCCCTCCACTTT.

The chain recombines TRBV9 with TRBJ2-1, with a weak D call TRBD2 (6 bases). The CDR3 is 14 amino acids. CDR1 is SGDLS and CDR2 is YYNGEE in the germline V gene. Trimming took off 0 bases at V and 2 bases at J, with 6 bases between the two ends. CDR3 protein: CASSVAGAYNEQFF. CDR3 sequence (DNA): TGTGCCAGCAGCGTAGCGGGGGCCTACAATGAGCAGTTCTTC.

This chain uses TRBV2 with TRBJ1-5; weak D call: TRBD1 (6 bases). V gave up 10 bases and J gave up 6 bases, with 19 bases separating them. The CDR3 length is 14 residues. CDR1 and CDR2 (germline): SNHLY, FYNNEI. The CDR3 nucleotides are TGTGCCACTCAGGATGGGGGCTCAGGTCAGCCCCAGCATTTT. Its translation is CATQDGGSGQPQHF.

The rearrangement uses TRBV6-1 and TRBJ2-7, with TRBD1 as a possible D gene (6 bases). The CDR3 is 16 amino acids. Trimming stripped 0 bases from V and 2 bases from J, with 14 bases between. CDR1 is MNHNS and CDR2 is SASEGT in the germline V gene. CDR3 residues: CASSEAGQGFTYEQYF. CDR3 nucleotide sequence: TGTGCCAGCAGTGAAGCTGGCCAGGGGTTTACCTACGAGCAGTACTTC.

The chain joins TRBV7-9 to TRBJ1-5; 7 bases match TRBD1. After removal of 1 base from V and 4 bases from J, the junction contained 7 bases not matched to a gene. This CDR3 is 16 amino acids long. CDR1 and CDR2 from the germline V gene are SEHNR and FQNEAQ (reference sequence). The CDR3 coding sequence is TGTGCCAGCAGCTTAGTAGGAGGGGGCGAGAATCAGCCCCAGCATTTT. Translated, it gives CASSLVGGGENQPQHF.

The chain joins TRBV18 to TRBJ1-2, with 9 bases identical to TRBD1. With V trimmed by 3 bases and J by 4 bases, 3 bases remained unmatched. The CDR3 totals 14 residues. Germline CDR1 reads KGHSH; CDR2 reads LQKENI. CDR3 sequence reads: CASSPDRGGYGYTF. Here the CDR3 DNA reads TGTGCCAGCTCACCGGACAGGGGAGGCTATGGCTACACCTTC. The full variable domain, completed using reference TRBV18 and TRBJ1-2, is NAGVMQNPRHLVRRRGQEARLRCSPMKGHSHVYWYRQLPEEGLKFMVYLQKENIIDESGMPKERFSAEFPKEGPSILRIQQVVRGDSAAYFCASSPDRGGYGYTFGSGTRLTVV.